This T cell receptor (beta chain) was sequenced during a study of spatial heterogeneity in lung cancer (dated by TCRdb to between 2017 and 2020). Regarding the research as a whole: Beta-chain transcripts were consistently detected in greater numbers than alpha-chain transcripts, which likely reflected higher beta-chain transcript abundance. In the raw uncorrected reads, each unique combination of TCR and UMI appeared more than ten times on average. The study quantitatively compared TCR alpha and beta repertoires across multiple tumor regions, matched nontumor lung and blood in non-small cell lung cancer. The study linked features of the TCR repertoire to counts of nonsynonymous mutations, which were determined by whole-exome sequencing of tumor tissue. Both alpha and beta chains were TCR-sequenced in samples taken at surgery, namely 220 tumor regions, around 64 matched nontumor lung samples and over 55 PBMC samples.

Concerning this clonotype: Its antigen is still unknown. Base qualities are missing; no much larger clone stands one base away.

Here is what the overall study found, with its caveats: Ubiquitous expanded tumor TCRs showed up in blood more often at tumor resection than at routine follow-up. Confirming at a functional level the hypothesis that regional TCRs recognize regional mutations was considered to require additional single-cell paired TCR alpha and beta sequencing.

The sample's time point, from its label and the paper: sample taken at primary tumor resection. Samples were obtained from over 70 patients with early-stage, untreated non-small cell lung cancer from the lung TRACERx cohort. Whole RNA extracted from tumor and nontumor lung tissue, or from cryopreserved PBMC samples, was used for TCR sequencing without cell sorting. Only patients for whom sufficient RNA was available from at least two tumor regions were selected for TCR sequencing. Library construction relied on 5' RACE. TCRdb lists the instrument as NextSeq 500. The TCR library protocol attached a unique molecular identifier to each TCR cDNA molecule to allow correction of PCR and sequencing errors. The original pipeline was this. Decombinator tools were used for TCR identification, UMI-based error correction and CDR3 extraction. Expanded TCRs were defined as those above a frequency of 2 per 1,000, corresponding to the top 1% of the tumor frequency distribution. Renyi diversity was computed with the R vegan package after each repertoire had been subsampled 100 times to 5,000 TCRs. CDR3 similarity networks were constructed using string-kernel similarity of amino acid triplets, with links drawn between CDR3s whose pairwise similarity was above 0.82. TCRdb passed the public sequencing reads through fastp at Q25 and MiXCR, retaining productive beta sequences. Rows are unified per CDR3 protein, each entry keeping the most common DNA and genes. The V and J calls come from TCRdb's annotation, not from the publication. This sample gives about 45,000 distinct CDR3 sequences in total; approximately 15% of them show up just once. The top ten hold 50% to 70% of the sample.

The sequenced sample was PBMCs, obtained at surgery. The sequence was collected from a male donor with early-stage non-small cell lung cancer.

The DNA is as follows: TGTGCCAGCAGTGAAGCGCTCCTACGGGGAGCCTCACCCCTCCACTTT. Its translation reads: CASSEALLRGASPLHF. Recombination linked TRBV2 to TRBJ1-6, with the D gene not confidently named. V lost 0 bases and J lost 10 bases; the stretch between them is 16 bases long. CDR1 is given as SNHLY and CDR2 as FYNNEI, both from the germline V gene. Inclusive of the bounding cysteine and phenylalanine, the CDR3 is 16 residues long. Solely the CDR3 DNA is kept, with 48 bases framed from the first base.